A single sample gave rise to the 25 T cell receptor beta chains below, sequenced in a study of metastatic and nonmetastatic thyroid tumors. TCRdb ran MiXCR on the PCR reads. The table shows 23,000 or so clones, with roughly a fifth occurring only once. There were no patients who had received any treatment before thyroid surgery. Input material: blood. The receptors were gathered from a female donor with papillary thyroid cancer or a benign thyroid nodule (not recorded which). Some clones in this sample may be carry-over from other donors' samples.

As to this clone: The junction does not match germline at one end; this may be a read error. The chain joins TRBV6-1 to TRBJ1-3, with D perhaps matching TRBD1 (5 bases). The CDR3 has 16 amino acids. Germline CDR1 and CDR2: MNHNS and SASEGT. The CDR3 here is CASRREVADSGHTICF. The DNA of the CDR3 is TGTGCCAGCAGACGGGAGGTTGCCGACTCTGGACACACCATATGTTTT.

This clone was recorded at least ten times. The V call is TRBV29-1, the J call TRBJ1-1; D is ambiguous. This CDR3 contains 13 residues. The V gene lost 4 bases and the J gene lost 6 bases, with 15 bases spanning the gap. The germline CDR1 and CDR2 sequences are SQVTM and ANQGSEA. DNA for the CDR3: TGCAGCGTTGGGGTCAGTATCGGGGCTGAAGCTTTCTTT. Translating gives CSVGVSIGAEAFF.

By share, this clone counts as medium-sized. The chain has TRBV19 and TRBJ2-7; TRBD2 agrees at 7 bases. Germline loops: CDR1 LNHDA, CDR2 SQIVND (reference sequence). V shed 2 bases, J shed 3 bases, and the junction held 7 bases outside the gene matches. CDR3 length: 15 amino acids. CDR3 sequence reads: CASSIKAGLLYEQYF. CDR3 sequence (DNA): TGTGCCAGTAGTATAAAAGCGGGACTTCTCTACGAGCAGTACTTC.

This clone was seen repeatedly, ten times or more. A much larger clone differs by one base, so this may be a read error. This rearrangement joins TRBV10-3 to TRBJ2-2; D could derive from TRBD1 or TRBD2 (6 bases each). The length of the CDR3 is 14 residues. Germline CDR1 reads ENHRY; CDR2 reads SYGVKD. CDR3: CAIRPGAETGELLF. The CDR3 DNA sequence: TGTGCCATCAGGCCGGGGGCGGAGACCGGGGAGCTGCTTTTT.

This clone was picked up many times. The chain has TRBV6-4 and TRBJ2-3; D not resolved. CDR1 and CDR2 from the germline V gene are MRHNA and SNTAGT. The CDR3 has 12 residues. V was shortened by 0 bases and J by 6 bases, with 4 bases between the two germline ends. In DNA, the CDR3 is TGTGCCAGCAGTGACTCTGAGGATACGCAGTATTTT. This encodes CASSDSEDTQYF.

This clone was seen many times. This sequence joins TRBV4-2 and TRBJ2-3; TRBD2 aligns across 11 bases. The CDR3 is 15 amino acids. The germline V gene has CDR1 LGHNA and CDR2 YNFKEQ. Trimming removed 3 bases from V and 5 bases from J; junction bases left unmatched: 4. The DNA for the CDR3 is TGTGCCAGCAGCCAGACTAGCGGGGATATAGATACGCAGTATTTT. It is translated as CASSQTSGDIDTQYF.

By frequency in the sample, this clone is medium-sized. The J gene is TRBJ2-1, the V gene TRBV19; D gene unclear. The CDR3 spans 12 residues. Trimming stripped 6 bases from V and 7 bases from J, with 10 bases between. Germline CDR1 reads LNHDA; CDR2 reads SQIVND (reference sequence). The CDR3 coding sequence is TGTGCCAGTAGCTCCTCTAGAAATGAGCAGTTCTTC. Residues: CASSSSRNEQFF.

Many counts were recorded for this clone. It may be a read error: a sequence one base away is much more abundant. The chain has TRBV7-2 and TRBJ1-1; D might be TRBD1 (5 bases). Germline CDR1 and CDR2: SGHTA and FQGNSA. The CDR3 loop spans 14 amino acids. The V gene lost 5 bases and the J gene lost 6 bases, with 16 bases spanning the gap. CDR3 sequence: CASSLTGRGAEAFF. In nucleotides, the CDR3 is TGTGCCAGCAGCCTAACGGGGCGGGGGGCTGAAGCTTTCTTT.

In its sample, this clone is medium-sized. The V and J genes are TRBV12-3 or TRBV12-4 and TRBJ2-1, with 9 bases aligning to TRBD1. V was pared by 6 bases and J by 8 bases, with 5 bases of the junction left unmatched. The CDR3 is made up of 13 amino acids. CDR3 protein: CASRGTGNDEQFF. The CDR3 DNA reads TGTGCCAGCAGGGGGACAGGGAACGATGAGCAGTTCTTC.

This clone was seen more than once but under ten times. The junction differs from germline at one of its ends, possibly a read error. The chain has TRBV6-1 and TRBJ2-3; weak D call: TRBD2 (5 bases). Germline V gene data show CDR1 as MNHNS and CDR2 as SASEGT. The CDR3 sequence is 16 residues long. Here the CDR3 reads CASSERVEGVGDTQYF. CDR3 nucleotides: TGTGCCAGCAGTGAACGGGTAGAGGGAGTAGGAGATACGCAATATTTT.

Ten or more counts support this clone. The genes are TRBV9 and TRBJ1-2, with D perhaps TRBD1 (5 bases). V lost 0 bases and J 2 bases, leaving 8 bases between the germline ends. In germline, CDR1 is SGDLS, CDR2 YYNGEE. CDR3 length: 14 amino acids. In DNA form, the CDR3 reads TGTGCCAGCAGCGTAGAGGCAGGGAACTATGGCTACACCTTC. Its translation: CASSVEAGNYGYTF.

This clone has just a few counts. Germline and junction disagree at one end, which may indicate a read error. For the CDR3, the DNA is TGTGCCAGCAGTTGGGGGGGAGCGGTAGGTCTCGGAGATGCGCAGTATTTT. Translation gives CASSWGGAVGLGDAQYF. This chain connects TRBV28 to TRBJ2-3; 7 bases align to TRBD2. The germline CDR1 and CDR2 sequences are MDHEN and SYDVKM. This CDR3 is 17 amino acids long. The full variable domain, with the rest looked up from reference TRBV28 and TRBJ2-3, is DVKVTQSSRYLVKRTGEKVFLECVQDMDHENMFWYRQDPGLGLRLIYFSYDVKMKEKGDIPEGYSVSREKKERFSLILESASTNQTSMYLCASSWGGAVGLGDAQYFGPGTRLTVL.

As regards this clone: A clone one base away is much larger, so this may be a read error. The chain uses TRBV28 and TRBJ1-1, with D possibly matching TRBD1 (5 bases). The germline V gene has CDR1 MDHEN and CDR2 SYDVKM. The CDR3 runs 12 residues. DNA for the CDR3: TGCGCCAGCTGGCAGGGTAGGACTGAAGCTTTCTTT. Its translation: CASWQGRTEAFF.

In this sample, this clone turned up many times. This chain connects TRBV19 to TRBJ1-1; the match to TRBD1 covers 7 bases. Per germline, CDR1 LNHDA and CDR2 SQIVND (reference sequence). The CDR3 loop spans 14 amino acids. V lost 11 bases, J lost 1 base, and 10 bases stayed unmatched. As DNA, the CDR3 is TGTGCCGTTCAGGGGGACGGCCGGAACACTGAAGCTTTCTTT. Amino acids: CAVQGDGRNTEAFF.

The chain uses TRBV5-1 and TRBJ1-6; no clear D gene. V was shortened by 4 bases and J by 9 bases, with 17 bases between the two germline ends. The germline V gene encodes CDR1 SGHRS and CDR2 YFSETQ. The length of the CDR3 is 15 residues. The CDR3 DNA is TGCGCCAGCAGCACAGCCGGGTCAGCGGGTTCACCCCTCCACTTT. Translated: CASSTAGSAGSPLHF. Looking up the rest from reference TRBV5-1 and TRBJ1-6 gives the full variable domain: KAGVTQTPRYLIKTRGQQVTLSCSPISGHRSVSWYQQTPGQGLQFLFEYFSETQRNKGNFPGRFSGRQFSNSRSEMNVSTLELGDSALYLCASSTAGSAGSPLHFGNGTRLTVT.

There are many counts of this clone. As DNA, the CDR3 is TGTGCCAGCAGTGACTCTTCCAGGTCTAATGAAAAACTGTTTTTT. This gives the protein CASSDSSRSNEKLFF. V gene TRBV6-4 combines with J gene TRBJ1-4; D gene uncertain. The V and J ends lost 0 bases and 3 bases respectively, with 8 bases between them. The CDR3 is made up of 15 amino acids. The germline CDR1 and CDR2 sequences are MRHNA and SNTAGT.

This clone was picked up many times. At one end, the junction sequence differs from germline, possibly due to a read error. The chain recombines TRBV7-2 with TRBJ2-5, with 11 bases lining up with TRBD2. CDR1 is SGHTA and CDR2 is FQGNSA in the germline V gene. This CDR3 spans 13 amino acids. DNA for the CDR3: TGTGCCAGCAGATTAGCGGGGGGGGAGACCCAGTACTTC. It yields the protein CASRLAGGETQYF.

The chain links TRBV6-2 or TRBV6-3 to TRBJ2-3; tentative D call: TRBD1 (5 bases). The germline V and J ends were trimmed by 5 bases and 6 bases, with 18 bases remaining between them. This CDR3 spans 15 amino acids. Germline CDR1 MNHEY, CDR2 SVGEGT. CDR3 residues: CASSRPSRGVDTQYF. The CDR3 DNA sequence: TGTGCCAGCAGTCGCCCGAGTAGGGGCGTGGATACGCAGTATTTT.

In its sample, this clone is medium-sized. This CDR3 reads CASSSVFSPNTEAFF. As DNA, the CDR3 is TGTGCCAGCAGTTCGGTCTTCAGCCCTAACACTGAAGCTTTCTTT. This chain joins TRBV6-2 or TRBV6-3 and TRBJ1-1; no reliable D call. The V gene's germline CDR1 is MNHEY and CDR2 SVGEGT. Trimming cost V 4 bases and J 2 bases, with 14 bases left between them. The CDR3 runs to 15 residues.

A remark on this clone: A junction boundary mismatches the germline segment, possibly from a read error. The chain has TRBV12-5 and TRBJ1-4; tentative D call: TRBD1 (6 bases). CDR1 LGHNT and CDR2 FRNRAP come from the germline V gene. This CDR3 comprises 14 residues. The CDR3 is CASGHAGVDEKLFF. CDR3 sequence (DNA): TGTGCGAGTGGTCACGCAGGGGTGGACGAAAAACTGTTTTTT.

Judged by abundance, this clone is medium-sized (0.01 to 0.1%). The rearrangement links TRBV19 to TRBJ2-2; D is ambiguous. V was trimmed by 8 bases and J by 6 bases, leaving 7 bases between them. The V gene's germline CDR1 is LNHDA and CDR2 SQIVND (reference sequence). The CDR3 covers 11 residues. DNA of the CDR3: TGTGCCAGTCAAGGAGCCGGGGAGCTGTTTTTT. Protein: CASQGAGELFF.

Many counts were recorded for this clone. This sequence joins TRBV18 and TRBJ2-1; D is possibly TRBD1 (5 bases). The germline V gene has CDR1 KGHSH and CDR2 LQKENI. V lost 2 bases and J lost 0, with 8 bases in between. The CDR3 runs 15 residues. The CDR3 spells CASSPDSPSYNEQFF. CDR3 bases: TGTGCCAGCTCACCAGACAGTCCCTCCTACAATGAGCAGTTCTTC.

This clone was found a few times. It may be a read error: a sequence one base away is much more abundant. Other DNA sequences within the sample encode an identical CDR3. The chain is built from TRBV9 and TRBJ2-3; D remains ambiguous. This CDR3 is 12 amino acids long. Per the germline V gene, CDR1 is SGDLS and CDR2 is YYNGEE. The germline V and J ends were trimmed by 4 bases and 6 bases, with 9 bases remaining between them. The CDR3 loop reads CASSPTRDTQYF. The CDR3 region has the DNA TGTGCCAGCAGCCCAACTCGTGATACGCAGTATTTT.

At least ten counts were recorded for this clone. The chain is built from TRBV15 and TRBJ2-3; 15 bases match TRBD2. From germline, CDR1 is LNHNV and CDR2 YYDKDF (reference sequence). The CDR3 length is 19 residues. V was pared by 0 bases and J by 6 bases, with 10 bases of the junction left unmatched. The CDR3: CATSRDRDGTSGRSDTQYF. The CDR3 region has the DNA TGTGCCACCAGCAGAGATCGTGATGGGACTAGCGGGAGGTCGGATACGCAGTATTTT.

The sample holds many counts of this clone. V and J are TRBV9 and TRBJ1-6, with D possibly matching TRBD1 (5 bases). Germline V lookup: CDR1 SGDLS, CDR2 YYNGEE. The CDR3 is 15 residues long. V was trimmed by 0 bases and J by 10 bases, leaving 14 bases between them. The DNA for the CDR3 is TGTGCCAGCAGCGTAGACGGAGACAGTAACTCACCCCTCCACTTT. It yields the protein CASSVDGDSNSPLHF.